Below, one TCR beta chain is given with its context. What it binds is not known. This entry is derived from a study of a mutant IDH1 vaccine in newly diagnosed glioma. Study-level information: Patients were started on vaccination 4-6 weeks after radiotherapy alone, or with temozolomide cycles. Most patients had received both radiotherapy and temozolomide, the prior options being radiotherapy, temozolomide, or both. Week 35 brought visit V12, which was followed by visit V13 at week 47. Study-wide findings and caveats: Pseudoprogression seemed unrelated to changes in top peripheral T cell clonotypes.

The method was immunoSEQ multiplex PCR; TCRdb's version includes in-frame clones alone and lacks a portion of them. The sample includes just over 65,000 clones, roughly 80% of them seen just once. Time point meaning: week 35, safety follow-up. Vaccine doses each comprised 300 ug of mutant IDH1 20-mer peptide, with topical imiquimod. Trimming shortened V by 7 bases and J by 6 bases, and 28 bases separated the two germline ends. CDR1 is LNHDA, CDR2 SQIVND, per germline (reference sequence). The CDR3 contains 18 residues. The sequence came from a man younger than 30 with glioma. Sequenced here: PBMCs, sampled from a glioma patient whose treatment included an IDH1 peptide vaccine. This chain joins TRBV19 and TRBJ2-1; D possibly uses TRBD1 or TRBD2 (5 bases each). CDR3 sequence: CASTPGGLAYFQGNEQFF. As DNA, the CDR3 is TGTGCCAGTACTCCTGGGGGATTAGCGTACTTCCAGGGCAATGAGCAGTTCTTC.